A single sample gave rise to the 27 T cell receptor beta chains below, sequenced in a study of shared clonotypes between healthy human individuals. Profiled with immunoSEQ multiplex PCR; TCRdb holds only in-frame clones, not every one. The sample lists nearly 500,000 clones; 76% were seen once. What was sequenced was PBMCs. The receptors shown here come from a woman between 40 and 50 years old in good health. Some clones in this sample may be carry-over from other donors' samples.

The gene calls are TRBV4-2 and TRBJ2-7; TRBD2 matches at 7 bases. Unmatched junction bases numbered 8, after V lost 0 bases and J lost 6 bases. Germline V gives CDR1 LGHNA, CDR2 YNFKEQ. The CDR3 is 15 amino acids. Here the CDR3 DNA reads TGTGCCAGCAGCCAAGATCCCCGGACTAGTATCGAGCAGTACTTC. Translating gives CASSQDPRTSIEQYF.

This clone was detected many times. At the DNA level, this CDR3 is encoded by other sequences in the same sample as well. This chain joins TRBV15 and TRBJ2-3, with D perhaps given as TRBD1 or TRBD2 (5 bases each). V dropped 5 bases and J dropped 4 bases, with 13 bases sitting between them. Germline V gene sequence: CDR1 LNHNV, CDR2 YYDKDF (reference sequence). The CDR3 totals 14 residues. The DNA for the CDR3 is TGTGCCACCAGCCGTGGGGGAGAGGCAGATACGCAGTATTTT. This gives the protein CATSRGGEADTQYF.

This chain links TRBV5-6 with TRBJ2-7; D possibly corresponds to TRBD2 (5 bases). Germline CDR1 and CDR2: SGHDT and YYEEEE. V was pared by 4 bases and J by 0 bases, with 8 bases between. This CDR3 is built from 13 residues. The CDR3 protein is CASSTRDSYEQYF. The DNA for the CDR3 is TGTGCCAGCAGCACCCGGGACTCCTACGAGCAGTACTTC.

The genes are TRBV5-4 and TRBJ2-7, with D tentatively TRBD2 (6 bases). CDR3 length: 15 amino acids. The V gene's germline CDR1 is SGHNT and CDR2 YYREEE (reference sequence). The germline V and J ends were trimmed by 5 bases and 0 bases, with 15 bases remaining between them. CDR3 residues: CASSSPAGSSYEQYF. The DNA of the CDR3 is TGTGCCAGCAGTTCCCCTGCCGGGAGCTCCTACGAGCAGTACTTC.

The gene calls are TRBV27 and TRBJ1-5; 8 bases align to TRBD1. CDR1 MNHEY and CDR2 SMNVEV come from the germline V gene (reference sequence). The CDR3 consists of 15 residues. J gave up 3 bases and V 5 bases, and 6 bases lay outside the gene matches. In DNA form, the CDR3 reads TGTGCCAGCAGTCCGCAGGGACAGGCCAATCAGCCCCAGCATTTT. This gives the protein CASSPQGQANQPQHF.

The chain has TRBV7-3 and TRBJ2-3; D remains unclear. Germline CDR1 reads SGHTA; CDR2 reads FQGTGA. V was trimmed by 2 bases and J by 5 bases, leaving 5 bases between them. The CDR3 totals 12 residues. CDR3 in amino acids: CASSLLRDTQYF. CDR3 DNA: TGTGCCAGCAGCTTACTACGAGATACGCAGTATTTT.

The chain combines TRBV19 with TRBJ1-1; TRBD1 agrees at 7 bases. Trimming cost V 7 bases and J 9 bases; bases outside gene matches: 11. The CDR3 covers 13 residues. CDR1 and CDR2 (germline): LNHDA, SQIVND (reference sequence). The DNA of the CDR3 is TGTGCCAGTACCTCTCTCAAGGGGGCAAAAGCTTTCTTT. Translated: CASTSLKGAKAFF.

V and J are TRBV11-2 and TRBJ1-4; weak D call: TRBD1 (6 bases). The CDR3 is 18 amino acids. Germline CDR1 and CDR2: SGHAT and FQNNGV. Trimming stripped 3 bases from V and 0 bases from J, with 17 bases between. Written as DNA, the CDR3 is TGTGCCAGCAGCTTGAGACAGGACTTAGGGACAACTAATGAAAAACTGTTTTTT. Translated, it gives CASSLRQDLGTTNEKLFF. Drawing the rest from reference TRBV11-2 and TRBJ1-4, the complete variable domain is EAGVAQSPRYKIIEKRQSVAFWCNPISGHATLYWYQQILGQGPKLLIQFQNNGVVDDSQLPKDRFSAERLKGVDSTLKIQPAKLEDSAVYLCASSLRQDLGTTNEKLFFGSGTQLSVL.

This clone came up a few times. The rearrangement uses TRBV30 and TRBJ2-7, with D possibly called TRBD1 or TRBD2 (5 bases each). There are 14 residues in the CDR3. Germline CDR1 and CDR2: GTSNPN and SVGIG (reference sequence). V was pared by 3 bases and J by 1 base, with 13 bases between. The CDR3 DNA sequence: TGTGCCTGGAGGGGGGTAGCGTCGTCCTACGAGCAGTACTTC. Translating gives CAWRGVASSYEQYF. Variable domain in full (rest from reference TRBV30 and TRBJ2-7): SQTIHQWPATLVQPVGSPLSLECTVEGTSNPNLYWYRQAAGRGLQLLFYSVGIGQISSEVPQNLSASRPQDRQFILSSKKLLLSDSGFYLCAWRGVASSYEQYFGPGTRLTVT.

The V and J genes are TRBV14 and TRBJ2-7, with a tentative D call TRBD2 (7 bases). Deletions cut 4 bases from V and 5 bases from J, with 21 bases between. Germline CDR1 is SGHDN and CDR2 is FVKESK. This CDR3 region has 16 residues. CDR3 protein: CASSRASGGIWDEQYF. The CDR3 coding sequence is TGTGCCAGCAGCCGGGCGTCGGGGGGCATTTGGGACGAGCAGTACTTC.

The gene calls are TRBV4-1 and TRBJ1-2; tentatively, D is TRBD1 (6 bases). CDR1 and CDR2 (germline): MGHRA, YSYEKL. The CDR3 covers 16 residues. Trimming removed 1 base from V and 5 bases from J, with 17 bases in between. CDR3 sequence: CASSQGGLLLGYGYTF. The CDR3 DNA follows: TGCGCCAGCAGCCAAGGGGGGCTCCTTTTGGGGTATGGCTACACCTTC.

There are a few counts of this clone. V is TRBV7-9 and J is TRBJ2-5, with a tentative D call TRBD2 (6 bases). This CDR3 is built from 15 residues. Deletions cut 3 bases from V and 5 bases from J, with 16 bases between. The germline CDR1 and CDR2 sequences are SEHNR and FQNEAQ (reference sequence). This CDR3 reads CASSFQKAAGETQYF. The CDR3 region has the DNA TGTGCCAGCAGCTTTCAGAAGGCGGCGGGGGAGACCCAGTACTTC.

Comments on this clone: The same CDR3 also results from other DNA sequences found in this sample. The chain employs TRBV21-1 and TRBJ1-4; the table gives TRBD1 as D, unverified against the DNA. TRBV21-1 is a recognized pseudogene. The CDR3 totals 15 residues. CDR3 protein: CASSKNIRLNEKLFF. CDR3 nucleotides: TGTGCCAGCAGCAAAAACATCAGGCTTAATGAAAAACTGTTTTTT.

The chain has TRBV5-1 and TRBJ2-5; TRBD2 matches 9 bases. Looked up from germline, CDR1 is SGHRS and CDR2 is YFSETQ. With 1 base clipped from V and 5 bases from J, the junction kept 6 bases outside the gene matches. The CDR3 runs 15 residues. This chain's CDR3 is CASSLIPSGTETQYF. Here the CDR3 DNA reads TGCGCCAGCAGCTTGATTCCTAGCGGGACGGAGACCCAGTACTTC.

V gene TRBV6-5 combines with J gene TRBJ2-5; D remains unclear. Germline V lookup: CDR1 MNHEY, CDR2 SVGAGI. Trimming shortened V by 6 bases and J by 5 bases, and 16 bases separated the two germline ends. CDR3 length equals 14 residues. CDR3: CASSRRPLLETQYF. CDR3 nucleotides: TGTGCCAGCAGCCGACGGCCGCTTTTGGAGACCCAGTACTTC.

This chain uses TRBV5-1 with TRBJ2-3; TRBD2 is a possible D gene (6 bases). Germline V lookup: CDR1 SGHRS, CDR2 YFSETQ. The V end was cut by 0 bases, the J end by 5 bases, with 13 bases between. The CDR3 is made up of 15 amino acids. The CDR3 loop reads CASSLESGTLDTQYF. The CDR3 coding sequence is TGCGCCAGCAGCTTGGAATCAGGGACTTTAGATACGCAGTATTTT.

This clone was seen a few times. V is TRBV6-5 and J is TRBJ2-2; 11 bases are shared with TRBD2. V dropped 1 base and J dropped 4; count of bases not matched to a gene: 2. The germline V gene has CDR1 MNHEY and CDR2 SVGAGI. The CDR3 sequence is 16 residues long. The CDR3 nucleotides are TGTGCCAGCAGTTACTATGGGACTAGCGGCACCGGGGAGCTGTTTTTT. It is translated as CASSYYGTSGTGELFF.

To note about this clone: In the same sample, other DNA sequences code for this CDR3. The gene calls are TRBV5-4 and TRBJ2-3, with D possibly being TRBD1 or TRBD2 (5 bases each). Trimming cost V 0 bases and J 0 bases, with 5 bases left between them. Germline-derived CDR1 and CDR2 are SGHNT and YYREEE (reference sequence). The CDR3 runs 14 residues. This CDR3 reads CASSLGGSTDTQYF. In DNA form, the CDR3 reads TGTGCCAGCAGCTTGGGGGGGAGCACAGATACGCAGTATTTT. Supplemented by reference TRBV5-4 and TRBJ2-3, the full variable domain reads ETGVTQSPTHLIKTRGQQVTLRCSSQSGHNTVSWYQQALGQGPQFIFQYYREEENGRGNFPPRFSGLQFPNYSSELNVNALELDDSALYLCASSLGGSTDTQYFGPGTRLTVL.

The DNA for the CDR3 is TGCGCCAGCAGCCAAGGGGGACAGTTCTCCTACGAGCAGTACTTC. As protein: CASSQGGQFSYEQYF. The rearrangement uses TRBV4-1 and TRBJ2-7; 7 bases match TRBD1. V lost 1 base and J lost 0; bases outside the gene matches: 3. The CDR3 sequence is 15 residues long. Germline V CDR1 and CDR2: MGHRA, YSYEKL.

The V gene is TRBV27, the J gene TRBJ2-3; 9 positions agree with TRBD2. Per germline, CDR1 MNHEY and CDR2 SMNVEV (reference sequence). The CDR3 is made up of 16 amino acids. With V trimmed by 6 bases and J by 0 bases, 7 bases remained unmatched. The DNA of the CDR3 is TGTGCCAGCAGGACTCGACTAGCGGATAGCACAGATACGCAGTATTTT. This encodes CASRTRLADSTDTQYF.

The chain has TRBV7-6 and TRBJ2-1; 7 nucleotides match TRBD2. The CDR3 sequence is 16 residues long. Germline V gene lookup returns CDR1 SGHVS and CDR2 FNYEAQ. The V gene end was trimmed by 1 base and the J gene end by 6 bases; junction bases not matched to a gene: 9. CDR3 region: CASSLEGGTSSNEQFF. The CDR3 bases are TGTGCCAGCAGCTTAGAGGGAGGGACTTCTTCCAATGAGCAGTTCTTC.

The rearrangement joins TRBV5-1 to TRBJ2-2; 8 bases fit TRBD2. The germline gives CDR1 SGHRS, CDR2 YFSETQ. V lost 4 bases, J lost 9 bases, and 20 bases stayed unmatched. This CDR3 contains 18 residues. The CDR3 loop reads CASSPPYGLAREPRELFF. CDR3 bases: TGCGCCAGCAGCCCCCCCTACGGACTAGCTAGGGAGCCCCGGGAGCTGTTTTTT.

The chain couples TRBV6-5 to TRBJ1-1, with 8 bases that match TRBD1. Germline CDR1 is MNHEY and CDR2 is SVGAGI. V lost 5 bases and J lost 4; bases outside the gene matches: 9. The length of the CDR3 is 15 residues. CDR3 bases: TGTGCCAGCAGTATGATCAGGGGGCACGGCACTGAAGCTTTCTTT. Translating gives CASSMIRGHGTEAFF.

This clone was observed a single time. CDR3 sequence (DNA): TGTGCCAGCAGCTTAATATGGGACTATACAAGCTCCTACGAGCAGTACTTC. It specifies CASSLIWDYTSSYEQYF. This chain joins TRBV4-2 and TRBJ2-7, with 7 bases aligning to TRBD2. The CDR3 is 17 residues long. V trimming: 5 bases; J trimming: 0 bases; junction bases outside the gene matches: 13. Germline lookup yields CDR1 LGHNA and CDR2 YNFKEQ.

The rearrangement joins TRBV4-2 to TRBJ2-1, with 7 bases matching TRBD2. The CDR3 loop spans 16 amino acids. Trimming at V came to 5 bases and at J to 0 bases, leaving 7 bases not matched to a gene. Germline CDR1 reads LGHNA; CDR2 reads YNFKEQ. The CDR3 sequence is CASSSPSGGSYNEQFF. CDR3 coding DNA: TGTGCCAGCAGCTCCCCTAGCGGAGGCTCCTACAATGAGCAGTTCTTC.

The genes are TRBV5-1 and TRBJ2-7; D possibly corresponds to TRBD2 (6 bases). Germline CDR1 reads SGHRS; CDR2 reads YFSETQ. V was cut by 4 bases and J by 7 bases, with 24 bases left in between. The CDR3 contains 16 residues. The DNA of the CDR3 is TGCGCCAGCAGCGCCTCTCCGGGTACTAGCCCGGGGGAGCAGTACTTC. Translating gives CASSASPGTSPGEQYF.

This sequence joins TRBV4-3 and TRBJ2-7, with 8 positions matching TRBD1. V lost 0 bases and J lost 0; bases outside the gene matches: 10. The CDR3 has 18 amino acids. Germline V CDR1 and CDR2: LGHNA, YSLEER. The CDR3 DNA is TGCGCCAGCAGCCAAGATGCCCTGGGTACAGGGGGCTCCTACGAGCAGTACTTC. Protein: CASSQDALGTGGSYEQYF.